The rows below give T cell receptor beta chains drawn from one sample of a study of blood T cell repertoires in COVID-19. The protocol was immunoSEQ multiplex PCR, while the TCRdb copy is restricted to in-frame clones and leaves out a portion. The table includes approximately 260,000 clones, about 87% detected once. Sequenced input: PBMCs or T cells enriched from blood (not recorded which). Every receptor here comes from a woman in her thirties or forties with acute COVID-19. Both conserved end residues are trimmed from each CDR3. The order of the fields is D gene, J gene, V gene, clone size, CDR3 protein. A D gene is named only where the DNA matches it firmly. A clone size is listed for some rows: how often the clone was seen (once, few, many), or a class if it is expanded.

>TRBD1|TRBJ1-5|TRBV6-6|.
ASSPPPTGGGQPQH
>.|TRBJ2-1|TRBV7-9|.
ASSHRASTFDEQF
>.|TRBJ1-6|TRBV28|.
ASSYDGPLH
>TRBD1|TRBJ2-1|TRBV24-1|.
ATGDRNYNEQF
>.|TRBJ1-1|TRBV4-3|.
ASSRDTNTEAF
>.|TRBJ1-5|TRBV7-8|few
ASSRGDSNQPQH
>.|TRBJ2-2|TRBV7-9|.
ASSLPSRTTNTGELF
>TRBD1|TRBJ1-6|TRBV4-1|.
ASSQRVGQYNSPLH
>.|TRBJ1-6|TRBV11-2|once
ASRQEGVSSPLH
>TRBD2|TRBJ2-1|TRBV19|.
ATGLAGGFEQF
>TRBD1|TRBJ1-4|TRBV10-3|.
AISENRGTNEKLF
>TRBD1|TRBJ1-5|TRBV28|.
ASLLSGTGYQPQH
>TRBD1|TRBJ1-2|TRBV16|.
ASSQSGQGFSFGYT
>TRBD1|TRBJ1-1|TRBV7-9|.
ASSLGGTGTGSEAF
>.|TRBJ2-1|TRBV11-2|.
ASSPELSEYNEQF
>TRBD2|TRBJ2-3|TRBV9|.
ASSVGVAGGTDTQY
>.|TRBJ1-5|TRBV19|.
ASSIDPGWQPQH
>.|TRBJ1-3|TRBV12-3/TRBV12-4|.
ASSPSGTIY
>.|TRBJ1-1|TRBV10-3|.
ATNKDTGQTEAF
>TRBD1|TRBJ1-6|TRBV24-1|.
ATSPTGEPGPLH
>TRBD2|TRBJ2-1|TRBV30|few
AWGLAKLYNEQF
>TRBD2|TRBJ2-3|TRBV28|few
ATISGSTDTQY
>TRBD1|TRBJ2-3|TRBV7-3|.
ASSLQGQVTDTQY
>.|TRBJ1-2|TRBV19|.
ASSRQIADGYT
>.|TRBJ1-5|TRBV20-1|.
SASLTGDQPQH
>TRBD1|TRBJ1-2|TRBV29-1|.
SVDMQGGGYGYT
>TRBD2|TRBJ2-1|TRBV10-3|.
AIVSGSSNEQF
>.|TRBJ2-7|TRBV30|once
AWSGSYEQY
>.|TRBJ1-2|TRBV6-6|.
ASSRDGGATGGSLDYGYT
>TRBD1|TRBJ1-5|TRBV28|.
ASSRQGAGDQPQH
>.|TRBJ1-5|TRBV28|.
ASGRRQNSNQPQH
>TRBD2|TRBJ2-1|TRBV28|.
ASSLLREGYNEQF
>.|TRBJ1-3|TRBV9|.
ASSVEGDTIY
>TRBD2|TRBJ2-7|TRBV2|.
ASSGAGGYEQY
>TRBD1|TRBJ1-2|TRBV18|.
ASSSTGGYGYT
>.|TRBJ2-1|TRBV6-5|.
ASSKRSDEQF
>.|TRBJ1-5|TRBV5-1|.
ASSLAGLSNQPQH
>.|TRBJ1-2|TRBV5-1|.
ASSLEGAILYGYT
>TRBD2|TRBJ2-1|TRBV5-1|.
ASSSSGRSYNEQF
>.|TRBJ1-2|TRBV30|once
AWSARVGYT
>TRBD2|TRBJ2-7|TRBV7-9|.
ASSLRAGDKY
>.|TRBJ1-2|TRBV11-3|.
ASSVRVHYGYT
>.|TRBJ1-1|TRBV2|.
ASSAEGGYTEAF
>.|TRBJ2-2|TRBV5-1|few
ASSSRTAYYGTGELF